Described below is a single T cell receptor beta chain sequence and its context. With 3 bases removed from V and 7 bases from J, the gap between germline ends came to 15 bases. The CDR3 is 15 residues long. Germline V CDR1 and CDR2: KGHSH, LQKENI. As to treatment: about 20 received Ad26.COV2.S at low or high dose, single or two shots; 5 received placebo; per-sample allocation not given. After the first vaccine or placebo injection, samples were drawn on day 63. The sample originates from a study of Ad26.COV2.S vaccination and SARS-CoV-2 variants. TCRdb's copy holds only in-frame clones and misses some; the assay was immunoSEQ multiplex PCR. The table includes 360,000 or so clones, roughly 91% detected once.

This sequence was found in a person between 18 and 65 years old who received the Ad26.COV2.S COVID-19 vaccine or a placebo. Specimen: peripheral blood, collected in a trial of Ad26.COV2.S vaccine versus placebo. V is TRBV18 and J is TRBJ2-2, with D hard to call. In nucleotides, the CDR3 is TGTGCCAGCTCACCCTTAGAAATGGTTCGCGGGGAGCTGTTTTTT. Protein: CASSPLEMVRGELFF.